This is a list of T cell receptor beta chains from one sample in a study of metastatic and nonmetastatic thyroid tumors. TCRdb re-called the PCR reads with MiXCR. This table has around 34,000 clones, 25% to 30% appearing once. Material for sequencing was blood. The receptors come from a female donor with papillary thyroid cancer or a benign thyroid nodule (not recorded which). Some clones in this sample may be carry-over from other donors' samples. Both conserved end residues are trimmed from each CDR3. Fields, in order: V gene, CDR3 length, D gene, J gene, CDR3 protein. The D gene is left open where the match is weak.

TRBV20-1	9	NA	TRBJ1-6	SAREDSPLH
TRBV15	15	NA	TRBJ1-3	ATSRLLLRDPGNTIY
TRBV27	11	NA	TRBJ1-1	ASSLGRGTEAF
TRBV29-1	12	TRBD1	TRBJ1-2	SVVGGSDNYCYT
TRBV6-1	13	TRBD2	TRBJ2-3	ASIPTGGSTDTQY
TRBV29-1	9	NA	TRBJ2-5	SVGPSETQY
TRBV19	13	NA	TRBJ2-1	ASSIGEPTYNEQF
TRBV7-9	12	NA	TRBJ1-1	ASSDGPRRAEAF
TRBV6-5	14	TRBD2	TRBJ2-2	ASSYSSLAATGELF
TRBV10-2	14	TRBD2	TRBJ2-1	ASSDAGGPGFDEQF
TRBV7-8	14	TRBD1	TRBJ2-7	ASSISPGQGPYEQY
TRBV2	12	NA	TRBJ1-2	ASRLGQHIYGYT
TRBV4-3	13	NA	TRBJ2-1	ASSQEALGMSEQF
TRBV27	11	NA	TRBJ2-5	ASSPGPRETQY
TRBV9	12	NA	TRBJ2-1	ASSVGSSSAEQF
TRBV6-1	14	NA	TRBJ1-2	AISPRTARRFYGYT
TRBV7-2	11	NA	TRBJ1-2	ASSHDGLHGYT
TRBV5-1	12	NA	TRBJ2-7	ASSSQGTAYEQY
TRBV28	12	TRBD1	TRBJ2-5	ASSQTGGKETQY
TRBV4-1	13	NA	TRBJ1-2	ASSQDDRRRYGYT
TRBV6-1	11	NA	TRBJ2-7	ASGGIFGAEQY
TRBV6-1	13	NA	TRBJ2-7	ASRVTRGAQGEQY
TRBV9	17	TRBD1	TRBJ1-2	ASSVPSPGQANEGYGYT
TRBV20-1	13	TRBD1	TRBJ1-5	SADGRQGRAQPQH
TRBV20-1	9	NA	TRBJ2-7	SARLGTEQY
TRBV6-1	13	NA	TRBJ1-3	ASSEALGEGNTIY
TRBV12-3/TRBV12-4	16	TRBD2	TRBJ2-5	ASSLWDFVLAWQETQY
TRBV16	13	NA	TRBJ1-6	ASSQLGTSNSPLH
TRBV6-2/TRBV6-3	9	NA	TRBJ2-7	ASSDSREQY
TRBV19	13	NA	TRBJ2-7	ASSIHRARSYEQY
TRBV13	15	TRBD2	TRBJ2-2	ASSLVAGWANTGELF
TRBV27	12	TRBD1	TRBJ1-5	ASRGQGRGQPQQ
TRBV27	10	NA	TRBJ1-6	ASSLNGSPLH
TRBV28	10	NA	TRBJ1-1	ASSLLGATAF
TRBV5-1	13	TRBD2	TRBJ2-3	ASSPGLAGGDTQY
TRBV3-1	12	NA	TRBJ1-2	ASSQLGRANGYT
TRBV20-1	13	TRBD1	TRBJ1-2	SARPRTGDSYGYT
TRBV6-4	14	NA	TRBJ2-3	ASSCRLSESTDTQY
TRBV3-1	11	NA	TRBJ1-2	PSSQDLKGTAT
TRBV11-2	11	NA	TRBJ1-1	ASSYIMNTEAF
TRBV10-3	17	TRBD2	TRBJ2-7	AISECPGGGGLAPYEQY
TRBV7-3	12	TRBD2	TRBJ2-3	ASSFTGGADTQY
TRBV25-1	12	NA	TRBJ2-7	ASSDSRASYEQY
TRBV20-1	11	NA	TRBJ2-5	SASYTLAETQY
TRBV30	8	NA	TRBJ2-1	AWGPRREF
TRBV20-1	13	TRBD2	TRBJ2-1	SARTSAPSYNEQF
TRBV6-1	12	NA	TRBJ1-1	ASTEPCWGAEAF
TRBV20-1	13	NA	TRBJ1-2	SARQAVAQENGYT
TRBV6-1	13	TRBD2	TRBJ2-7	ASSARAGGSYEQY